The 25 T cell receptor beta chains listed next were all sequenced from one sample in a study of blood T cell repertoires in COVID-19 (dated by TCRdb to the early 2020s). The library was prepared using the immunoSEQ multiplex PCR assay. Not all clones reach the TCRdb copy of this immuneACCESS table, which keeps in-frame sequences only. Checked studies attribute under half of the gap to unresolved V genes and leave the rest unexplained. Across this sample there are more than 80,000 clones, with 90% seen only once. Jointly, the top ten make up roughly 7% of the sample. Sequences were obtained from peripheral blood. The source of these receptors is a young man with COVID-19, enrolled during active disease.

The rearrangement joins TRBV2 to TRBJ2-7; D remains unclear. Trimming left V 7 bases short and J 3 bases short, with 13 bases between. This CDR3 spans 13 amino acids. Germline V gives CDR1 SNHLY, CDR2 FYNNEI. The CDR3 DNA sequence: TGTGCCAGCAACCGCCCACAGAGCTACGAGCAGTACTTC. Translation: CASNRPQSYEQYF. The full variable domain, in which reference TRBV2 and TRBJ2-7 provide the parts outside the CDR3, is EPEVTQTPSHQVTQMGQEVILRCVPISNHLYFYWYRQILGQKVEFLVSFYNNEISEKSEIFDDQFSVERPDGSNFTLKIRSTKLEDSAMYFCASNRPQSYEQYFGPGTRLTVT.

CDR3 sequence (DNA): TGTGCCACCAGCAGAACTAGCGGCCGAGCGGGAGAGACCCAGTACTTC. Protein product: CATSRTSGRAGETQYF. The chain recombines TRBV15 with TRBJ2-5, with TRBD2 identical over 8 bases. Trimming removed 2 bases from V and 4 bases from J; junction bases left unmatched: 9. The CDR3 spans 16 residues. Germline V lookup: CDR1 LNHNV, CDR2 YYDKDF (reference sequence).

This clone was counted between two and nine times. The V call is TRBV7-5, the J call TRBJ2-7; the table calls TRBD2, which could not be checked here. TRBV7-5 is a pseudogene segment. The CDR3 is 14 residues long. The CDR3 sequence is CARRSLAASYEQYF. CDR3 DNA: TGTGCCAGAAGGTCACTAGCGGCCTCCTACGAGCAGTACTTC.

This chain joins TRBV30 and TRBJ2-1, with unresolved D. The CDR3 is made up of 14 amino acids. Per germline, CDR1 GTSNPN and CDR2 SVGIG (reference sequence). Trimming removed 4 bases from V and 4 bases from J, with 14 bases in between. CDR3 sequence: CAWTTDTNYNEQFF. The CDR3 nucleotides are TGTGCCTGGACAACAGACACGAATTACAATGAGCAGTTCTTC.

This clone showed up just a few times. This chain connects TRBV27 to TRBJ2-1, with 8 bases aligning to TRBD2. The CDR3 sequence is 14 residues long. V trimming: 5 bases; J trimming: 2 bases; junction bases outside the gene matches: 2. In germline, CDR1 is MNHEY, CDR2 SMNVEV (reference sequence). The CDR3 spells CASSKLAAYNEQFF. For the CDR3, the DNA is TGTGCCAGCAGTAAACTAGCGGCCTACAATGAGCAGTTCTTC.

The J gene is TRBJ2-1, the V gene TRBV20-1; tentative D call: TRBD2 (5 bases). The germline CDR1 and CDR2 sequences are DFQATT and SNEGSKA (reference sequence). The CDR3 consists of 15 residues. V lost 3 bases and J 2 bases, leaving 14 bases between the germline ends. The CDR3 here is CSASVGGRTYNEQFF. The CDR3 nucleotides are TGCAGTGCTAGTGTAGGAGGACGGACCTACAATGAGCAGTTCTTC.

This clone was seen a single time. The rearrangement uses TRBV7-9 and TRBJ2-3; a weak D match, TRBD1 (6 bases). Germline V gene lookup returns CDR1 SEHNR and CDR2 FQNEAQ (reference sequence). The CDR3 has 15 amino acids. Trimming took 2 bases from V and 3 from J, leaving 12 bases between them. Here the CDR3 DNA reads TGTGCCAGCAGCTTAAACTTTCAGGGGACAGATACGCAGTATTTT. Translating it yields CASSLNFQGTDTQYF.

The chain recombines TRBV19 with TRBJ1-5; the D gene is possibly TRBD1 (6 bases). The germline V gene has CDR1 LNHDA and CDR2 SQIVND (reference sequence). This CDR3 spans 17 amino acids. V was clipped by 4 bases and J by 2 bases, with 18 bases between them. The CDR3 DNA reads TGTGCCAGTAGTAAGAAACCCCAGGGGTTTGGCAATCAGCCCCAGCATTTT. Amino acids: CASSKKPQGFGNQPQHF.

The chain recombines TRBV4-1 with TRBJ2-1; D is ambiguous. Trimming removed 1 base at V and 3 bases at J, with 4 bases between. CDR3 size: 13 residues. Germline loops: CDR1 MGHRA, CDR2 YSYEKL. CDR3: CASSQGHYNEQFF. The CDR3 DNA follows: TGCGCCAGCAGCCAAGGACACTACAATGAGCAGTTCTTC.

CDR3 sequence (DNA): TGTGCCAGCAGCAAAGCCGAGTCACCGAACACCGGGGAGCTGTTTTTT. It yields the protein CASSKAESPNTGELFF. The gene calls are TRBV21-1 and TRBJ2-2; the table's D call of TRBD2 was not tested on the DNA. TRBV21-1 corresponds to a pseudogene. This CDR3 contains 16 residues.

This clone is a singleton in its sample. The rearrangement links TRBV10-2 to TRBJ2-5; 8 bases match TRBD1. Per the germline V gene, CDR1 is WSHSY and CDR2 is SAAADI. CDR3 size: 15 residues. Trimming cost V 6 bases and J 4 bases; bases outside gene matches: 10. As DNA, the CDR3 is TGCGCCAGCAGAGACCAGACAGGGGTGGGAGAGACCCAGTACTTC. Encoded protein: CASRDQTGVGETQYF.

The chain is built from TRBV5-1 and TRBJ2-1, with 9 positions matching TRBD2. The V gene's germline CDR1 is SGHRS and CDR2 YFSETQ. V gave up 0 bases and J gave up 4 bases; unmatched junction bases: 2. The CDR3 runs to 15 residues. In nucleotides, the CDR3 is TGCGCCAGCAGCTTGGGACTAGCGGTTTACAATGAGCAGTTCTTC. Amino acids: CASSLGLAVYNEQFF.

The chain employs TRBV11-2 and TRBJ2-3; 8 bases are shared with TRBD1. Germline CDR1 SGHAT, CDR2 FQNNGV. This CDR3 comprises 14 residues. V shed 5 bases, J shed 3 bases, and the junction held 4 bases outside the gene matches. In nucleotides, the CDR3 is TGTGCCAGCAGCCGGGACAGGAGAACAGATACGCAGTATTTT. It codes for CASSRDRRTDTQYF. Together with reference TRBV11-2 and TRBJ2-3, the CDR3 gives the full variable domain: EAGVAQSPRYKIIEKRQSVAFWCNPISGHATLYWYQQILGQGPKLLIQFQNNGVVDDSQLPKDRFSAERLKGVDSTLKIQPAKLEDSAVYLCASSRDRRTDTQYFGPGTRLTVL.

This chain joins TRBV9 and TRBJ2-1, with a tentative D call TRBD1 (6 bases). Trimming left V 4 bases short and J 7 bases short, with 15 bases between. CDR1 is SGDLS, CDR2 YYNGEE, per germline. This CDR3 region has 14 residues. The CDR3: CASSPQGRGNEQFF. The CDR3 DNA follows: TGTGCCAGCAGCCCTCAGGGGCGAGGGAATGAGCAGTTCTTC.

In DNA, the CDR3 is TGTGCCAGCAGGTCGGACAGGGACAATGGCTACACCTTC. Its translation: CASRSDRDNGYTF. The chain combines TRBV6-5 with TRBJ1-2, with 8 bases matching TRBD1. V dropped 6 bases and J dropped 6; count of bases not matched to a gene: 6. Per germline, CDR1 MNHEY and CDR2 SVGAGI. The CDR3 consists of 13 residues.

The rearrangement joins TRBV6-2 or TRBV6-3 to TRBJ2-5; possible D gene TRBD2, 5 bases. V lost 0 bases, J lost 1 base, and 18 bases lay in between. Germline V gene sequence: CDR1 MNHEY, CDR2 SVGEGT. CDR3 length equals 18 residues. The CDR3 DNA reads TGTGCCAGCAGTTACTCGATTGTTGGCGGGCCCATCCAAGAGACCCAGTACTTC. Translated: CASSYSIVGGPIQETQYF.

The rearrangement links TRBV7-9 to TRBJ1-2; D not resolved. With 1 base removed from V and 8 bases from J, the gap between germline ends came to 14 bases. CDR3 length: 14 residues. CDR1 SEHNR and CDR2 FQNEAQ come from the germline V gene (reference sequence). This chain's CDR3 is CASSLGGVKGGYTF. In DNA, the CDR3 is TGTGCCAGCAGCTTAGGGGGAGTCAAAGGGGGCTACACCTTC.

This clone appeared a few times. The V call is TRBV10-2, the J call TRBJ2-2; 8 nucleotides align to TRBD2. V trimming: 5 bases; J trimming: 0 bases; junction bases outside the gene matches: 5. Germline V gives CDR1 WSHSY, CDR2 SAAADI. The CDR3 is made up of 16 amino acids. The CDR3 DNA reads TGCGCCAGCAGTCCTACTAGCGGCGCGAACACCGGGGAGCTGTTTTTT. Translated: CASSPTSGANTGELFF.

The table lists this clone with a count of one. V and J are TRBV6-6 and TRBJ2-1; D is perhaps TRBD1 (6 bases). CDR3 length: 13 amino acids. In germline, CDR1 is MNHNY, CDR2 SVGAGI (reference sequence). V dropped 6 bases and J dropped 8 bases, with 14 bases sitting between them. The CDR3 is CASRDSGGYEQFF. DNA of the CDR3: TGTGCCAGCAGGGACAGTGGCGGCTATGAGCAGTTCTTC.

The gene calls are TRBV7-9 and TRBJ2-2, with TRBD2 matching over 7 bases. The germline CDR1 and CDR2 sequences are SEHNR and FQNEAQ (reference sequence). The V and J ends lost 1 base and 0 bases, in that order; junction bases with no gene match: 2. The CDR3 contains 16 residues. The CDR3 protein is CASSLGDYTNTGELFF. CDR3 nucleotide sequence: TGTGCCAGCAGCTTAGGGGACTATACGAACACCGGGGAGCTGTTTTTT. The full variable domain, with the rest looked up from reference TRBV7-9 and TRBJ2-2, is DTGVSQNPRHKITKRGQNVTFRCDPISEHNRLYWYRQTLGQGPEFLTYFQNEAQLEKSRLLSDRFSAERPKGSFSTLEIQRTEQGDSAMYLCASSLGDYTNTGELFFGEGSRLTVL.

Notes on this clone: A junction boundary mismatches the germline segment, possibly from a read error. The rearrangement uses TRBV15 and TRBJ1-4; no clear D gene. The CDR3 length is 13 residues. Germline values: CDR1 LNHNV, CDR2 YYDKDF (reference sequence). CDR3 residues: CATSRDIGEKLLF. The CDR3 bases are TGTGCCACCAGCAGAGATATTGGTGAAAAACTGCTTTTT.

This chain connects TRBV30 to TRBJ1-1; D call uncertain. CDR3 length equals 13 residues. Trimming pared 0 bases from V and 1 base from J, leaving 6 bases between. Looked up from germline, CDR1 is GTSNPN and CDR2 is SVGIG (reference sequence). The CDR3 loop is CAWSVHGNTEAFF. CDR3 DNA sequence: TGTGCCTGGAGTGTACATGGGAACACTGAAGCTTTCTTT.

In DNA, the CDR3 is TGTGCCAGCAGTTGGGGAGGGCCGAACACTGAAGCTTTCTTT. Translation: CASSWGGPNTEAFF. This chain joins TRBV27 and TRBJ1-1; D unresolved. Trimming cost V 4 bases and J 1 base, with 10 bases left between them. This CDR3 contains 14 residues. Germline assignment: CDR1 MNHEY and CDR2 SMNVEV (reference sequence).

V usage is TRBV28 and J usage is TRBJ2-7; D remains unclear. This CDR3 is 14 amino acids long. Per germline, CDR1 MDHEN and CDR2 SYDVKM. V dropped 6 bases and J dropped 2 bases, with 14 bases sitting between them. The CDR3 here is CASSRLRPPYEQYF. The DNA of the CDR3 is TGTGCCAGCAGCCGACTGAGGCCTCCCTACGAGCAGTACTTC.

J is TRBJ2-3 and V is TRBV10-1; TRBD2 might be the D (5 bases). CDR3 size: 15 residues. Trimming removed 2 bases from V and 0 bases from J, with 9 bases in between. Looked up from germline, CDR1 is WNHNN and CDR2 is SYGVQD (reference sequence). The DNA of the CDR3 is TGCGCCAGCAGTGAGATTGAGGGAAGCACAGATACGCAGTATTTT. Amino acid sequence: CASSEIEGSTDTQYF.